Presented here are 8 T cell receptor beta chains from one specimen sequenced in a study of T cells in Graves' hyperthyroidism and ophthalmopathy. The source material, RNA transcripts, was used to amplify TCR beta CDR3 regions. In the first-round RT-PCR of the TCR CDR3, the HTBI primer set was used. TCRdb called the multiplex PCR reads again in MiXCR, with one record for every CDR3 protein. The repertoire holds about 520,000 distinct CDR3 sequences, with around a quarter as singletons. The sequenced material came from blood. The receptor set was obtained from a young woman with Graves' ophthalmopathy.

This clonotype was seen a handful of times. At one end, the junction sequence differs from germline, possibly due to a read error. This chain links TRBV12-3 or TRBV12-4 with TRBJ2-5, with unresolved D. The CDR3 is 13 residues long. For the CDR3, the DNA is TGTGCCAGCAGTCCGCTATGGCAAGGGACCCAGTACTTC. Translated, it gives CASSPLWQGTQYF.

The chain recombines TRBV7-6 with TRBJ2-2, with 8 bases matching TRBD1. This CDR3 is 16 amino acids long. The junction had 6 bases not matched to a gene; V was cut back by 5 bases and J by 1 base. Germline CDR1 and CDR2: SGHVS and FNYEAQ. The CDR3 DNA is TGTGCCAGCAGCGCAGGACAGGGTCTGAACACCGGGGAGCTGTTTTTT. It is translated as CASSAGQGLNTGELFF.

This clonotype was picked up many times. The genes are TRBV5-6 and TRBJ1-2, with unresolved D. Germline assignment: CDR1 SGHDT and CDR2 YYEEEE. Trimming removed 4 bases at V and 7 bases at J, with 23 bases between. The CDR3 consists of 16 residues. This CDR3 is CASSHQDGREIRGYTF. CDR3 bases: TGTGCCAGCAGCCACCAGGACGGACGGGAAATACGTGGCTACACCTTC.

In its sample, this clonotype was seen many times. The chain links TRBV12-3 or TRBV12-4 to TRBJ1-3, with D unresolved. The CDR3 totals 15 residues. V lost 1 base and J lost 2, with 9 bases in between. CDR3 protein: CASSLEFGTGNTIYF. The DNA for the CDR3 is TGTGCCAGCAGTTTAGAGTTCGGTACTGGAAACACCATATATTTT.

The CDR3 region has the DNA TGCGCCAGCAGCCAAGACGGGACAGGGTCCTACGAGCAGTACTTC. Translating gives CASSQDGTGSYEQYF. The chain is built from TRBV4-1 and TRBJ2-7; 9 positions match TRBD1. V lost 0 bases and J lost 1; bases outside the gene matches: 1. Germline CDR1 MGHRA, CDR2 YSYEKL. The CDR3 spans 15 residues.

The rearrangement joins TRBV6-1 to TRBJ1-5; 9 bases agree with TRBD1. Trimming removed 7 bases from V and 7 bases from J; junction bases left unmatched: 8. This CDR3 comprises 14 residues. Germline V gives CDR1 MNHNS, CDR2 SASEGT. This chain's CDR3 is CASTLQGAGQPQHF. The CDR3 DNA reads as TGTGCCAGCACCTTACAGGGGGCAGGGCAGCCCCAGCATTTT.

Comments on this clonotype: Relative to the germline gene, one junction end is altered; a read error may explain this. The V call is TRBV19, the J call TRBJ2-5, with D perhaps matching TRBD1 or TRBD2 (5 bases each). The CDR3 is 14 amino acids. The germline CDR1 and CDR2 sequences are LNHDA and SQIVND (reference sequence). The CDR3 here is CASSRDGDQETQYF. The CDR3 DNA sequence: TGTGCCAGTAGTCGGGACGGGGACCAAGAGACCCAATACTTC.

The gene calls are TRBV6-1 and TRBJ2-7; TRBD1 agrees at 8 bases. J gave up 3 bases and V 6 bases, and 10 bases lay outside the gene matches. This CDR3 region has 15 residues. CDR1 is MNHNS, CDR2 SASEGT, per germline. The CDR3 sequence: CASSEYRDRIYEQYF. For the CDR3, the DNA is TGTGCCAGCAGCGAATACCGGGACAGGATCTACGAGCAGTACTTC.